What follows are 8 T cell receptor beta chains derived from one specimen sequenced in a study of T-cell reconstitution after alpha-beta-depleted transplantation in children. Unique molecular identifiers were incorporated when the TCRbeta library was constructed. One entry per CDR3 protein results from TCRdb running MiXCR on the PCR reads. The top ten clones hold 20% to 25% of a sample with under 300,000 distinct CDR3 sequences, more than 9% of them seen once. The sample in question was peripheral blood, obtained 180 days after TCRalphabeta/CD19-depleted stem cell transplant. Receptors were obtained from a male patient aged 2-9 years who had a stem cell transplant for chronic granulomatous disease, so the T cells may come from the graft donor.

Worth noting for this clonotype: Since a much larger clone is just one base distant, this may be a read error. The CDR3 spells CASSPRQGWGYTF. The DNA for the CDR3 is TGCGCCAGCAGCCCCAGACAGGGTTGGGGCTACACCTTC. The rearrangement links TRBV5-1 to TRBJ1-2, with TRBD1 identical over 7 bases. Unmatched junction bases numbered 8, after V lost 4 bases and J lost 8 bases. The CDR3 runs to 13 residues. Per the germline V gene, CDR1 is SGHRS and CDR2 is YFSETQ.

This clonotype occurred many times. J is TRBJ2-7 and V is TRBV12-3 or TRBV12-4; D possibly matches TRBD1 or TRBD2 (5 bases each). V was clipped by 2 bases and J by 0 bases, with 11 bases between them. CDR3 length: 15 amino acids. The CDR3 sequence: CASSLRGRSSYEQYF. CDR3 DNA: TGTGCCAGCAGTTTACGGGGCCGAAGCTCCTACGAGCAGTACTTC.

This clonotype was observed many times. The V call is TRBV5-1, the J call TRBJ2-2; no reliable D call. Trimming stripped 4 bases from V and 1 base from J, with 8 bases between. Germline CDR1 and CDR2: SGHRS and YFSETQ. The CDR3 loop spans 14 amino acids. The CDR3 sequence is CASSPGRNTGELFF. For the CDR3, the DNA is TGCGCCAGCAGCCCTGGGCGGAACACCGGGGAGCTGTTTTTT.

This clonotype was seen many times. V and J are TRBV3-1 and TRBJ2-1; TRBD2 agrees at 11 bases. Germline V gives CDR1 LGHDT, CDR2 YNNKEL (reference sequence). This CDR3 has 14 residues. The V gene end was trimmed by 4 bases and the J gene end by 8 bases; junction bases not matched to a gene: 4. CDR3 sequence: CASSLAGGPDEQFF. In nucleotides, the CDR3 is TGTGCCAGCAGCCTAGCGGGAGGGCCCGATGAGCAGTTCTTC.

Many counts were recorded for this clonotype. This chain uses TRBV12-3 or TRBV12-4 with TRBJ1-1, with D tentatively TRBD1 (6 bases). The CDR3 sequence is 14 residues long. Between the trimmed V and J ends, which lost 5 bases and 0 bases, there was a span of 10 bases. This CDR3 reads CASSDRQVNTEAFF. The CDR3 DNA sequence: TGTGCCAGCAGTGACCGACAGGTGAACACTGAAGCTTTCTTT.

At least ten counts were recorded for this clonotype. The V and J genes are TRBV6-1 and TRBJ1-5; the D gene is possibly TRBD1 (5 bases). The CDR3 loop spans 14 amino acids. V shed 0 bases and J shed 12 bases, with 15 bases lying between them. The germline CDR1 and CDR2 sequences are MNHNS and SASEGT. CDR3 bases: TGTGCCAGCAGTGAAGCTTTGGGTCGGGGGGGCCAGCATTTT. It is translated as CASSEALGRGGQHF.

At least ten counts were recorded for this clonotype. The V gene is TRBV24-1, the J gene TRBJ2-3, with 7 bases matching TRBD2. The CDR3 extends over 17 amino acids. V was clipped by 3 bases and J by 6 bases; unmatched bases: 14. From germline, CDR1 is KGHDR and CDR2 SFDVKD. This CDR3 reads CATSDPIGGRSADTQYF. DNA for the CDR3: TGTGCCACCAGTGATCCTATTGGCGGGAGATCGGCTGATACGCAGTATTTT.

J is TRBJ2-3 and V is TRBV20-1; D may be TRBD1 (6 bases). CDR1 is DFQATT and CDR2 is SNEGSKA in the germline V gene (reference sequence). Between the trimmed V and J ends, which lost 5 bases and 5 bases, there was a span of 20 bases. The CDR3 runs 15 residues. CDR3 residues: CSALSDSGLEDTQYF. The DNA for the CDR3 is TGCAGTGCTCTGTCGGACAGTGGGTTGGAAGATACGCAGTATTTT.